This paragraph covers one TCR beta chain sequence. Its antigen is unknown. Data came from immunoSEQ multiplex PCR; TCRdb stores just in-frame clones and leaves some out. The table has roughly 20,000 clones, 60% to 85% seen once. Trimming removed 0 bases at V and 3 bases at J, with 12 bases between. There are 15 residues in the CDR3. Looked up from germline, CDR1 is SGHRS and CDR2 is YFSETQ. The investigators sampled blood at baseline, at cycle 4 day 1, and at cycle 7 day 1. The data were obtained in a study of OX40 agonist ivuxolimab in advanced cancers. Study context: Patients were dosed with the agonistic anti-OX40 (CD134) antibody ivuxolimab.

Study-wide results and caveats: Normalized expansion of T-cell clones was also low for some nonresponders.

The sequence was collected from an adult with an advanced solid tumor such as melanoma, head and neck, liver or kidney cancer. This specimen was CD4+ or CD8+ T cells sorted from blood, taken in a trial of the OX40 agonist ivuxolimab. The rearrangement joins TRBV5-1 to TRBJ2-5; D gene unclear. CDR3 loop: CASSLVENTKETQYF. CDR3 in DNA: TGCGCCAGCAGCTTGGTGGAGAACACCAAAGAGACCCAGTACTTC.